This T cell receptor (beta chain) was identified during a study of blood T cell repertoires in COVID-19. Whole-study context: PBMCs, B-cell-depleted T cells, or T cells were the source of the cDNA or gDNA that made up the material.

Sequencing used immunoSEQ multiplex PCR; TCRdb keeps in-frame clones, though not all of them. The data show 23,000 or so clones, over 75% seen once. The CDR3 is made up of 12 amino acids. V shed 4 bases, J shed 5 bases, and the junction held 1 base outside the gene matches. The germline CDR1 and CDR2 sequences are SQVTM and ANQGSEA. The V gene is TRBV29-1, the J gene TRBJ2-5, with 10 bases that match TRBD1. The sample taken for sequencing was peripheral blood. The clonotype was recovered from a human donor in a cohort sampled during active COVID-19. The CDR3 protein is CSVGGQGETQYF. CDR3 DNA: TGCAGCGTTGGGGGACAGGGGGAGACCCAGTACTTC.